This TCR beta chain originates from a study of blood T cells in healthy people across ages. At the level of the study: The capture of about one barcoded beta molecule per two T cells was achieved by template switching.

For the second PCR, which ran for 7 to 11 cycles, a sample-barcoded 5' primer and a J-beta primer mix were used. TCRdb reprocessed the 5' RACE reads with MiXCR, giving one entry per CDR3 protein. The sample lists about 1.5 million distinct CDR3 sequences; approximately 42% were seen once. Points from the study as a whole: Significant beta diversity loss was already apparent by age about 42, declining roughly linearly.

From germline, CDR1 is MNHEY and CDR2 SMNVEV (reference sequence). The CDR3 runs to 16 residues. Notes on this clonotype: Its cognate antigen is unknown.

The J gene is TRBJ2-5, the V gene TRBV27, with 10 bases aligning to TRBD1. The better agreement between TRBJ2-7 and the DNA end casts doubt on the J call. The sequencing sample was made of blood. This clonotype originated in a woman aged 18-29 years in good health. The CDR3 DNA is TGTGCCAGCAGTATGACAGGGGGCGTTAAGAGCTACGAGCAGTACTTC. As protein: CASSMTGGVKSYEQYF.